Listed below are T cell receptor beta chains from one sample, sequenced in a study of early T cells in non-severe SARS-CoV-2 infection. TCRdb re-analysed the 5' RACE reads in MiXCR, keeping a single row per CDR3 protein. The data contain 69,000 or so distinct CDR3 sequences, over 3.5% of them seen just once; the ten biggest clones take up about 3.6%. This material consisted of whole blood, taken at baseline. The receptors were sampled from an adult who was a healthcare worker with PCR-confirmed SARS-CoV-2 infection or an uninfected control (not recorded which). The donor label of this sample is uncertain. Each CDR3 is given with its conserved first and last residue. A D gene is named only where the DNA matches it firmly. Size is omitted from some rows. Given values are once, few, many or a class for expanded clones.

V gene,clone size,CDR3 length,J gene,D gene,CDR3 protein,CDR3 DNA
TRBV2,few,16,TRBJ2-3,-,CASSARGGKITDTQYF,TGTGCCAGCAGTGCGAGGGGGGGCAAAATAACAGATACGCAGTATTTT
TRBV12-3/TRBV12-4,few,14,TRBJ1-4,-,CASSFGQGGEKLFF,TGTGCCAGCAGTTTCGGGCAGGGTGGGGAAAAACTGTTTTTT
TRBV27,many,14,TRBJ1-1,-,CASSLLRTNTEAFF,TGTGCCAGCAGTTTATTGCGAACGAACACTGAAGCTTTCTTT
TRBV12-3/TRBV12-4,few,14,TRBJ1-1,-,CASSGGTSNTEAFF,TGTGCCAGCAGTGGAGGGACATCGAACACTGAAGCTTTCTTT
TRBV29-1,many,11,TRBJ1-1,-,CSGDENTEAFF,TGCAGCGGGGACGAGAACACTGAAGCTTTCTTT
TRBV12-5,few,19,TRBJ2-1,TRBD1,CASGLADITGTGYYDEQFF,TGTGCTAGTGGTTTGGCCGACATTACCGGGACAGGGTACTACGATGAGCAGTTCTTC
TRBV7-2,many,12,TRBJ2-3,-,CASSSLSDTQYF,TGTGCCAGCAGCTCCTTGTCAGATACGCAGTATTTT
TRBV3-1,-,15,TRBJ2-1,TRBD1,CASSYGQGEVNEQFF,TGTGCCAGCAGCTACGGACAGGGGGAGGTAAATGAGCAGTTCTTC
TRBV11-2,many,15,TRBJ2-5,TRBD2,CASSRTGGPTETQYF,TGTGCCAGCAGCCGCACGGGGGGGCCGACGGAGACCCAGTACTTC
TRBV7-2,-,14,TRBJ2-7,-,CASSLDGSSYEQYF,TGTGCCAGCAGCCTGGACGGGAGCTCCTACGAGCAGTACTTC
TRBV3-1,few,14,TRBJ2-7,-,CASSQDGDSYEQYF,TGTGCCAGCAGCCAAGACGGGGACTCCTACGAGCAGTACTTC
TRBV4-3,many,17,TRBJ2-3,-,CASSQADGGPSTDTQYF,TGCGCCAGCAGCCAAGCGGACGGAGGGCCCAGCACAGATACGCAGTATTTT
TRBV7-2,-,14,TRBJ2-7,TRBD1,CASSFDRGRYEQYF,TGTGCCAGCAGCTTCGACAGGGGAAGATACGAGCAGTACTTC
TRBV20-1,many,16,TRBJ2-6,-,CSAWGALHSGANVLTF,TGCAGTGCCTGGGGGGCGCTCCACTCTGGGGCCAACGTCCTGACTTTC
TRBV6-1,few,17,TRBJ2-1,-,CASSEALRGTNWNEQFF,TGTGCCAGCAGTGAAGCGCTTCGGGGGACCAACTGGAATGAGCAGTTCTTC
TRBV20-1,many,15,TRBJ2-5,TRBD2,CSAGSGGHIQETQYF,TGCAGTGCTGGAAGCGGGGGACACATACAAGAGACCCAGTACTTC
TRBV6-1,-,13,TRBJ2-2,-,CASSGRNTGELFF,TGTGCCAGCAGTGGTCGTAACACCGGGGAGCTGTTTTTT
TRBV6-5,-,16,TRBJ1-6,-,CASSYGRSSYNSPLHF,TGTGCCAGCAGTTACGGGAGGAGCTCCTATAATTCACCCCTCCACTTT
TRBV11-2,few,20,TRBJ2-3,-,CASSLKVPATTAAPRDTQYF,TGTGCCAGCAGCTTAAAAGTCCCCGCTACTACTGCGGCGCCCCGGGATACGCAGTATTTT
TRBV7-2,few,15,TRBJ2-7,-,CASSLDRDFTYEQYF,TGTGCCAGCAGCTTAGACCGGGACTTTACCTACGAGCAGTACTTC
TRBV9,many,16,TRBJ2-1,-,CASSVELDASVGEQFF,TGTGCCAGCAGCGTAGAATTGGACGCCTCCGTGGGGGAGCAGTTCTTC
TRBV11-2,many,12,TRBJ1-2,-,CASTPVAYGYTF,TGTGCCAGCACCCCGGTGGCCTATGGCTACACCTTC
TRBV7-2,many,18,TRBJ2-5,TRBD2,CASSLDFRGAGGRETQYF,TGTGCCAGCAGCTTAGACTTCCGTGGCGCGGGGGGGCGTGAGACCCAGTACTTC
TRBV3-1,-,14,TRBJ1-1,-,CASSTSGLYTEAFF,TGTGCCAGCAGCACAAGTGGATTGTACACTGAAGCTTTCTTT
TRBV6-2/TRBV6-3,few,14,TRBJ1-1,-,CASSYLPGGTEAFF,TGTGCCAGCAGTTACTTACCCGGGGGCACTGAAGCTTTCTTT
TRBV28,few,15,TRBJ2-5,TRBD2,CASSLKMAGGETQYF,TGTGCCAGCAGTTTAAAGATGGCGGGAGGCGAGACCCAGTACTTC
TRBV24-1,-,14,TRBJ1-5,-,CATSDPEAGQPQHF,TGTGCCACCAGTGACCCCGAAGCCGGACAGCCCCAGCATTTT
TRBV10-1,-,12,TRBJ2-7,-,CATSEGRSEQYF,TGCGCCACCTCTGAAGGAAGGTCTGAGCAGTACTTC
TRBV4-1,-,14,TRBJ2-7,-,CASSQGQVSYEQYF,TGCGCCAGCAGCCAAGGGCAGGTCTCCTACGAGCAGTACTTC
TRBV7-6,medium-sized,14,TRBJ2-1,-,CASSLALNYNEQFF,TGTGCCAGCAGCTTAGCCCTGAACTACAATGAGCAGTTCTTC
TRBV4-3,few,15,TRBJ2-1,-,CASSQAGGPNNEQFF,TGCGCCAGCAGCCAAGCTGGGGGACCCAACAATGAGCAGTTCTTC
TRBV7-9,many,12,TRBJ1-4,-,CASSFSREKLFF,TGTGCCAGCAGCTTTAGTCGTGAAAAACTGTTTTTT
TRBV29-1,many,13,TRBJ1-2,TRBD1,CSVRTGGVDGYTF,TGCAGCGTCCGTACAGGGGGCGTCGATGGCTACACCTTC
TRBV28,many,14,TRBJ1-2,TRBD1,CASSRDRVISGYTF,TGTGCCAGCAGCCGGGACAGGGTCATTTCCGGCTACACCTTC
TRBV28,many,12,TRBJ2-7,-,CASSLTGFEQYF,TGTGCCAGCAGTTTAACGGGATTCGAGCAGTACTTC
TRBV27,few,12,TRBJ2-2,-,CASGGLAGELFF,TGTGCCAGCGGGGGCCTCGCCGGGGAGCTGTTTTTT
TRBV27,many,12,TRBJ2-2,-,CASSRATGELFF,TGTGCCAGCAGTAGGGCCACCGGGGAGCTGTTTTTT
TRBV14,many,11,TRBJ2-7,-,CASLAAYEQYF,TGTGCCAGTCTAGCTGCCTACGAGCAGTACTTC
TRBV7-2,many,15,TRBJ2-7,-,CASSFSPEVSYEQYF,TGTGCCAGCAGCTTCTCCCCTGAGGTCTCCTACGAGCAGTACTTC
TRBV7-2,many,14,TRBJ2-7,TRBD1,CASSFTGGGYEQYF,TGTGCCAGCAGCTTCACAGGGGGCGGCTACGAGCAGTACTTC
TRBV4-1,many,16,TRBJ1-1,-,CASSQDPRLWDTEAFF,TGCGCCAGCAGCCAAGATCCGCGGCTTTGGGACACTGAAGCTTTCTTT
TRBV7-2,many,16,TRBJ2-1,-,CASSLAGGSLVNEQFF,TGTGCCAGCAGCTTAGCGGGGGGCTCCCTGGTCAATGAGCAGTTCTTC
TRBV29-1,many,14,TRBJ2-3,TRBD2,CSVPAGGPEDTQYF,TGCAGCGTTCCAGCGGGGGGGCCTGAAGATACGCAGTATTTT
TRBV6-5,many,11,TRBJ1-1,-,CASIRNTEAFF,TGTGCCAGCATCCGGAACACTGAAGCTTTCTTT
TRBV7-6,many,15,TRBJ1-1,-,CASSPQQGSNTEAFF,TGTGCCAGCAGCCCCCAACAGGGATCGAACACTGAAGCTTTCTTT
TRBV6-4,many,13,TRBJ2-3,-,CASSDSPRDTQYF,TGTGCCAGCAGTGACTCCCCGCGAGATACGCAGTATTTT
TRBV5-6,many,15,TRBJ2-7,TRBD1,CASSFRDRGSKEQYF,TGTGCCAGCAGCTTCCGGGACAGGGGTTCGAAGGAGCAGTACTTC